This T cell receptor beta chain was obtained from a study of vaccination and CD4 T cells after COVID-19 (dated by TCRdb to the early 2020s). Some background on the complete study: The convalescent cohort included six males and four females, with two Hispanic individuals, seven Caucasians, two Asians and one multiracial person. Memory CD4+ T cell crossreactivity between SARS-CoV-2 and common cold coronavirus spike proteins was assessed at the TCR clonotype level in an earlier paper using these donors. Control cultures received a CEFX viral epitope pool as the positive control, an HIV-1 Nef peptide pool as the negative control, or no peptide. Each participant got two doses of either the Pfizer-BioNTech BNT162b2 vaccine (n=8) or the Moderna mRNA-1273 vaccine (n=2). In ten to eleven COVID-19 convalescent patients and a handful of infection-naive healthy vaccine recipients, the spike-specific CD4+ TCR repertoire before mRNA vaccination was compared with the repertoire after mRNA vaccination. Culture stimuli were overlapping spike peptide pools from SARS-CoV-2 and from the common cold coronaviruses HCoV-NL63, HCoV-OC43 and HCoV-229E. Post-vaccine blood samples were taken a median of 72 days after the second vaccine dose, with a range of roughly 14 to 241 days. Post-COVID blood samples were collected from convalescent patients a median of around 96 days after diagnosis, with a range of about 35 to 161 days.

The treatment or condition label for this specimen denotes: roughly ten-day PBMC culture with coronavirus spike peptide pools or control peptides (ViraFEST assay). CD4+ T cells from unexposed donors were collected before the COVID-19 pandemic (2011-2018). The ViraFEST assay was used in the study, in which antigen-specific T cells were expanded with peptide pools and expanded clonotypes were subsequently identified by TCR sequencing. Each well held 2.2 million or so PBMCs cultured in IMDM containing about 5% human AB serum and roughly 10 IU/ml IL-2, with 8.5 to 10 ug/ml peptide pools added. On days 3 and 7, half of the culture medium was replaced with fresh IL-2-containing medium. After approximately 10 days of culture, CD4+ T cells were isolated by negative selection using the EasySep CD4+ T cell isolation kit. As cell numbers permitted, CD4+ T cells from unexposed donors were tested for reactivity to SARS-CoV-2 S and N and to four common cold coronavirus spike pools. Ficoll-Paque Plus gradient centrifugation was used to isolate PBMCs from whole blood, and the isolated PBMCs were then either used fresh or cryopreserved at -140C. Triplicate wells were generally used for each culture condition. The leukapheresis product used for the unexposed donors was purchased from a commercial source.

Libraries came from PCR. DNA from cultured CD4+ T cells underwent TCR sequencing with the Oncomine TCR Beta short-read assay at the Johns Hopkins FTIC core. Genomic DNA was extracted from the cultured CD4+ T cells with the QIAamp micro DNA kit. The Oncomine TCR Beta libraries from cultured CD4+ T cells were pooled using unique dual indexes and then sequenced on an Illumina iSeq 100. As for the original processing: Non-productive sequences were removed, and CDR3s that did not start with C, did not end with F or W, or were shorter than 7 amino acids were discarded. The MANAFEST web application was used to identify antigen-specific clonotypes by comparing peptide-stimulated wells against reference wells and other culture wells. For a clone to be called positive, the clone needed an FDR below 0.05, an odds ratio above 5, and a productive frequency above 0.1% in at least two of three replicate wells. Cross-reactive clonotypes were defined as significantly expanded in both SARS-CoV-2 spike wells and at least one common cold coronavirus spike condition. Levenshtein distances (stringdist) and unrooted phylogenetic trees (ape) in R version 3.6.1 were used to assess CDR3 homology. TCRdb's own reprocessing of the public reads used fastp at Q25 and MiXCR and kept productive beta chains. Every CDR3 protein is listed once, alongside the most common genes and DNA of its rows. The V and J calls and clone size are TCRdb's, not the authors'. In this sample the table shows approximately 9,800 distinct CDR3 sequences, about 36% of which occur a single time. Clones ranked in the top ten supply approximately 13% of the sample.

The CDR3 covers 14 residues, taking in both the cysteine and the phenylalanine. Here the CDR3 DNA is all that survives: 42 bases in frame from base 1. V sheds 0 bases and J sheds 8 bases, leaving 11 bases between their ends. CDR1 and CDR2, per the germline V gene, are SGHVS and FQNEAQ. The full study reports these points: Nearly all vaccine-specific clones in convalescent patients (304 of 307) were mono-reactive for SARS-CoV-2 spike rather than cross-reactive with common cold coronaviruses. The median count of SARS-CoV-2-reactive clonotypes went up from 20 to 25 after infection to 30 to 40 after vaccination, although the change was not significant. Among the post-vaccine SARS-CoV-2-reactive clones in convalescent patients, a median about 89% showed up only after vaccination, which suggests vaccine-specific priming. The number of convalescent patients in the study was relatively small, and the study did not examine early timepoints following natural infection.

Turning to this clonotype: Its antigen target is currently unknown. No much larger clone exists at a distance of one base, and base qualities are not known.

The sequenced sample consisted of CD4+ T cells from blood, cultured in vitro. The receptor comes from a human donor in good health. The rearranged chain carries TRBV7-8 and TRBJ1-3, with the D segment identity uncertain. The sequenced DNA: TGTGCCAGCAGCTTAGCGCCTACCGGAGACACCATATATTTT. This is translated as CASSLAPTGDTIYF. With all but the CDR3 taken from the reference TRBV7-8 and TRBJ1-3 genes, the full variable domain is: GAGVSQSPRYKVAKRGQDVALRCDPISGHVSLFWYQQALGQGPEFLTYFQNEAQLDKSGLPSDRFFAERPEGSVSTLKIQRTQQEDSAVYLCASSLAPTGDTIYFGEGSWLTVV.